This passage covers 16 T cell receptor beta chains from one sample sequenced in a study of shared clonotypes between healthy human individuals. Some clones are missing from TCRdb's copy, which holds only in-frame ones; the method was immunoSEQ multiplex PCR. The sample has about 2.4 million clones, approximately 94% seen once. Sequencing was done on a sample of naive CD4+ T cells sorted from blood. Subset reported: CD45RA+ positively selected. These receptors were taken from a man aged 18 to 35 in good health.

The chain links TRBV6-6 to TRBJ2-3; 11 bases line up with TRBD2. From germline, CDR1 is MNHNY and CDR2 SVGAGI (reference sequence). The CDR3 extends over 15 amino acids. The junction had 5 bases not matched to a gene; V was cut back by 8 bases and J by 1 base. The CDR3 bases are TGTGCCAGCGCTAGCGGGAGGATCGGCACAGATACGCAGTATTTT. It yields the protein CASASGRIGTDTQYF.

This clone has only a few counts. The V call is TRBV30, the J call TRBJ1-6; maybe TRBD1 (5 bases). This CDR3 comprises 15 residues. CDR1 is GTSNPN, CDR2 SVGIG, per germline (reference sequence). V shed 0 bases and J shed 6 bases, with 12 bases lying between them. In nucleotides, the CDR3 is TGTGCCTGGAGTGTCGACGGGACGGCTAATTCACCCCTCCACTTT. Amino acids: CAWSVDGTANSPLHF.

The chain carries TRBV6-5 and TRBJ2-5, with TRBD2 matching 8 bases. The junction had 4 bases not matched to a gene; V was cut back by 2 bases and J by 5 bases. The CDR3 runs 14 residues. Germline lookup yields CDR1 MNHEY and CDR2 SVGAGI. CDR3 sequence (DNA): TGTGCCAGCAGTTACGGGACTAGTACTGAGACCCAGTACTTC. Its translation: CASSYGTSTETQYF.

A note on this clone: Other DNA sequences in this specimen translate into the identical CDR3. The gene calls are TRBV4-1 and TRBJ1-2; 9 bases are shared with TRBD1. Germline values: CDR1 MGHRA, CDR2 YSYEKL. The CDR3 is 15 residues long. V lost 4 bases, J lost 2 bases, and 5 bases stayed unmatched. For the CDR3, the DNA is TGCGCCAGCAGCCCCGCCGGGACAGGGAACTATGGCTACACCTTC. Its protein is CASSPAGTGNYGYTF.

The rearrangement links TRBV5-8 to TRBJ1-5, with 9 bases matching TRBD1. Losses at the gene ends were 4 bases for V and 7 bases for J; bases not matched to a gene: 6. CDR1 is SGHTS, CDR2 YDEGEE, per germline. This CDR3 contains 14 residues. The CDR3 is CASSRQGVRQPQHF. In DNA, the CDR3 is TGTGCCAGCAGCCGACAGGGGGTAAGGCAGCCCCAGCATTTT.

The chain recombines TRBV7-2 with TRBJ2-3, with TRBD2 matching 9 bases. The junction had 10 bases not matched to a gene; V was cut back by 7 bases and J by 2 bases. The germline V gene has CDR1 SGHTA and CDR2 FQGNSA. The CDR3 sequence is 16 residues long. CDR3 sequence: CASTPRLAGLTDTQYF. The DNA of the CDR3 is TGTGCCAGCACCCCCAGGCTAGCGGGACTCACAGATACGCAGTATTTT.

The V gene is TRBV2, the J gene TRBJ2-1; 11 bases fit TRBD2. With 10 bases clipped from V and 8 bases from J, the junction kept 10 bases outside the gene matches. This CDR3 contains 14 residues. Germline V CDR1 and CDR2: SNHLY, FYNNEI. The CDR3 protein is CATTSGSRVDEQFF. The CDR3 DNA reads as TGTGCCACCACTAGCGGGAGTAGGGTAGATGAGCAGTTCTTC. Full variable domain (remainder filled in from reference TRBV2 and TRBJ2-1): EPEVTQTPSHQVTQMGQEVILRCVPISNHLYFYWYRQILGQKVEFLVSFYNNEISEKSEIFDDQFSVERPDGSNFTLKIRSTKLEDSAMYFCATTSGSRVDEQFFGPGTRLTVL.

This chain uses TRBV5-4 with TRBJ2-1, with 9 bases fitting TRBD2. The CDR3 contains 15 residues. V lost 4 bases and J lost 10; bases outside the gene matches: 12. Germline V gives CDR1 SGHNT, CDR2 YYREEE (reference sequence). CDR3 in amino acids: CASSLGGLAVGEQFF. For the CDR3, the DNA is TGTGCCAGCAGCCTAGGGGGACTAGCTGTGGGGGAGCAGTTCTTC.

The rearrangement uses TRBV10-3 and TRBJ1-3; possibly TRBD1 for D (5 bases). V was trimmed by 6 bases and J by 0 bases, leaving 9 bases between them. The germline CDR1 and CDR2 sequences are ENHRY and SYGVKD. The CDR3 covers 14 residues. CDR3 in amino acids: CAIRVGGSGNTIYF. CDR3 coding DNA: TGTGCCATCAGAGTCGGGGGCTCTGGAAACACCATATATTTT.

The CDR3 loop reads CASSLLAPGHEQYF. The CDR3 region has the DNA TGTGCCAGCAGCCTACTCGCTCCGGGCCACGAGCAGTACTTC. The chain employs TRBV6-6 and TRBJ2-7, with D hard to call. In germline, CDR1 is MNHNY, CDR2 SVGAGI (reference sequence). The CDR3 consists of 14 residues. Deletions cut 6 bases from V and 5 bases from J, with 17 bases between.

V usage is TRBV5-6 and J usage is TRBJ2-1, with D perhaps matching TRBD1 (6 bases). Germline lookup yields CDR1 SGHDT and CDR2 YYEEEE. With 3 bases removed from V and 8 bases from J, the gap between germline ends came to 21 bases. The CDR3 runs to 16 residues. The chain's CDR3 is CASSSPGQLQRDEQFF. DNA for the CDR3: TGTGCCAGCAGCTCACCGGGACAACTGCAGAGGGATGAGCAGTTCTTC. Complete variable domain (other parts from reference TRBV5-6 and TRBJ2-1): DAGVTQSPTHLIKTRGQQVTLRCSPKSGHDTVSWYQQALGQGPQFIFQYYEEEERQRGNFPDRFSGHQFPNYSSELNVNALLLGDSALYLCASSSPGQLQRDEQFFGPGTRLTVL.

This chain joins TRBV7-9 and TRBJ1-5, with TRBD1 as a possible D gene (5 bases). V lost 5 bases and J lost 5, with 10 bases in between. The CDR3 covers 13 residues. From germline, CDR1 is SEHNR and CDR2 FQNEAQ (reference sequence). In DNA form, the CDR3 reads TGTGCCAGCAGCCTCCAAGGGGATCAGCCCCAGCATTTT. Its translation is CASSLQGDQPQHF.

This clone was detected only once. Other DNA sequences in this sample translate to the same CDR3. This chain uses TRBV18 with TRBJ1-3; D not resolved. The germline CDR1 and CDR2 sequences are KGHSH and LQKENI. Trimming removed 0 bases from V and 0 bases from J, with 6 bases in between. The length of the CDR3 is 15 residues. The CDR3 coding sequence is TGTGCCAGCTCACCACCACGGTCCTCTGGAAACACCATATATTTT. Amino acid sequence: CASSPPRSSGNTIYF.

The V and J genes are TRBV7-9 and TRBJ2-2, with D perhaps TRBD1 (6 bases). V was trimmed by 1 base and J by 6 bases, leaving 9 bases between them. The CDR3 covers 14 residues. Germline CDR1 reads SEHNR; CDR2 reads FQNEAQ (reference sequence). CDR3 DNA: TGTGCCAGCAGCTTAGACCAGGGGTCCGGGGAGCTGTTTTTT. This gives the protein CASSLDQGSGELFF.

The chain recombines TRBV27 with TRBJ1-5, with TRBD1 matching over 7 bases. The CDR3 extends over 15 amino acids. Germline CDR1 reads MNHEY; CDR2 reads SMNVEV (reference sequence). Trimming took 2 bases from V and 4 from J; bases not matched to a gene: 5. For the CDR3, the DNA is TGTGCCAGCAGTTTACGGTTACAGGGGAATCAGCCCCAGCATTTT. Amino acids: CASSLRLQGNQPQHF.

The rearrangement links TRBV19 to TRBJ2-3, with 12 bases identical to TRBD1. Trimming cost V 3 bases and J 1 base; bases outside gene matches: 5. This CDR3 region has 17 residues. Germline CDR1 reads LNHDA; CDR2 reads SQIVND (reference sequence). The CDR3 DNA reads as TGTGCCAGTAGTATCGGGACAGGGGGCGGTGGCACAGATACGCAGTATTTT. Translating it yields CASSIGTGGGGTDTQYF.